This T cell receptor (beta chain) was sequenced for a study of T-cell memory formation after mild COVID-19. The study's findings and limits: Second-wave clones with a day 37 peak had unconfirmed SARS-CoV-2 specificity. CD4+ contracting clones were mainly CM and EM; CD8+ ones, EMRA.

The CDR3 is made up of 13 amino acids. Trimming pared 2 bases from V and 3 bases from J, leaving 7 bases between. Looked up from germline, CDR1 is SEHNR and CDR2 is FQNEAQ (reference sequence). MiXCR was run by TCRdb on the 5' RACE reads, yielding one entry per CDR3 protein. The sample has roughly 250,000 distinct CDR3 sequences; about 16% are singletons. Concerning this clonotype itself: Its antigen is unidentified.

The chain couples TRBV7-9 to TRBJ1-1; unclear D gene. This clonotype was sampled from a man younger than 30 who had mild COVID-19 (a few samples of this study predate the infection). Cell type and time point are not known. The sample was PBMCs or a T cell subset sorted from them (not recorded which). CDR3 DNA sequence: TGTGCCAGCAGCTTATATGGGTACACTGAAGCTTTCTTT. Protein product: CASSLYGYTEAFF.